This entry lists 22 T cell receptor beta chains sequenced from one sample in a study of T cell responses to AZD1222 COVID-19 vaccine (dated by TCRdb to about 2021). To prepare the library, the immunoSEQ multiplex PCR assay was applied. TCRdb holds this immuneACCESS table with in-frame rearrangements only. Some clones are missing; in checked studies, unresolved V genes explain under half, and the rest has no known cause. The sample table holds just over 80,000 clones, of which about nine tenths were seen once. Together, the top ten hold approximately 5.8% of the sample. The sample's time point label, decoded: baseline before first vaccination. Sequences were derived from peripheral blood, sampled on day 0 of AZD1222 vaccination. The receptors derive from an adult in good health.

The chain couples TRBV4-1 to TRBJ1-1, with a tentative D call TRBD1 (6 bases). Germline V gene lookup returns CDR1 MGHRA and CDR2 YSYEKL. Trimming stripped 1 base from V and 5 bases from J, with 14 bases between. The CDR3 contains 15 residues. CDR3 sequence reads: CASSQGRGEGTEAFF. CDR3 DNA: TGCGCCAGCAGCCAAGGTAGGGGGGAGGGGACTGAAGCTTTCTTT.

This chain joins TRBV7-3 and TRBJ2-3; D possibly corresponds to TRBD2 (5 bases). The CDR3 length is 13 residues. Germline V CDR1 and CDR2: SGHTA, FQGTGA. V was trimmed by 3 bases and J by 6 bases, leaving 10 bases between them. DNA of the CDR3: TGTGCCAGCAGCTTTGGAGTAGCGGATACGCAGTATTTT. It encodes CASSFGVADTQYF.

The V and J genes are TRBV27 and TRBJ1-5; D gene ambiguous. The length of the CDR3 is 15 residues. Trimming took off 2 bases at V and 11 bases at J, with 19 bases between the two ends. The V gene's germline CDR1 is MNHEY and CDR2 SMNVEV (reference sequence). CDR3 sequence: CASSLRPDRRQAQHF. The DNA for the CDR3 is TGTGCCAGCAGTTTAAGGCCAGACCGCCGCCAGGCCCAGCATTTT.

This chain links TRBV18 with TRBJ1-1; D unclear. V was trimmed by 0 bases and J by 1 base, leaving 9 bases between them. The CDR3 length is 15 residues. CDR1 and CDR2 (germline): KGHSH, LQKENI. DNA of the CDR3: TGTGCCAGCTCACCACCGGGGAGCCGGAACACTGAAGCTTTCTTT. This sequence encodes CASSPPGSRNTEAFF.

This clone was seen a handful of times. V gene TRBV2 combines with J gene TRBJ1-5; D is unresolved. The germline V and J ends were trimmed by 5 bases and 7 bases, with 12 bases remaining between them. Germline CDR1 and CDR2: SNHLY and FYNNEI. The CDR3 is 13 residues long. CDR3 coding DNA: TGTGCCAGCAGTTCAGACTCCGAACAGCCCCAGCATTTT. This gives the protein CASSSDSEQPQHF.

J is TRBJ1-6 and V is TRBV9, with D possibly TRBD1 on 6 matching bases. Looked up from germline, CDR1 is SGDLS and CDR2 is YYNGEE. This CDR3 has 15 amino acids. Trimming left V 4 bases short and J 5 bases short, with 13 bases between. The CDR3 loop reads CASSPQTGDNSPLHF. CDR3 coding DNA: TGTGCCAGCAGCCCCCAGACAGGCGATAATTCACCCCTCCACTTT.

The chain recombines TRBV19 with TRBJ2-7; TRBD2 matches at 10 bases. With 3 bases clipped from V and 3 bases from J, the junction kept 8 bases outside the gene matches. CDR1 is LNHDA, CDR2 SQIVND, per germline (reference sequence). The CDR3 covers 16 residues. The CDR3 bases are TGTGCCAGTAGTATGTTTATCCGGACTAGCGGCTACGAGCAGTACTTC. It translates to CASSMFIRTSGYEQYF.

The J gene is TRBJ2-5, the V gene TRBV15; no firm D call. V was clipped by 0 bases and J by 1 base, with 21 bases between them. The germline V gene encodes CDR1 LNHNV and CDR2 YYDKDF (reference sequence). CDR3 length: 19 residues. CDR3 sequence (DNA): TGTGCCACCAGCAGAGATTCCCCGCGGTGGGCGCCCCCCCAAGAGACCCAGTACTTC. Translated, it gives CATSRDSPRWAPPQETQYF.

This chain joins TRBV30 and TRBJ2-1, with D hard to call. Trimming took 8 bases from V and 10 from J, leaving 12 bases between them. The germline V gene has CDR1 GTSNPN and CDR2 SVGIG (reference sequence). This CDR3 spans 10 amino acids. The CDR3 sequence: CAGLGLEQFF. CDR3 DNA: TGTGCCGGATTAGGGCTCGAGCAGTTCTTC.

The V and J genes are TRBV19 and TRBJ2-1; D is unresolved. Trimming cost V 2 bases and J 4 bases, with 15 bases left between them. The CDR3 is 16 amino acids. Germline CDR1 reads LNHDA; CDR2 reads SQIVND (reference sequence). CDR3 residues: CASSIPSAGGYNEQFF. The CDR3 bases are TGTGCCAGTAGTATACCCTCAGCCGGTGGGTACAATGAGCAGTTCTTC.

The chain uses TRBV4-1 and TRBJ2-1; perhaps TRBD2 as D (6 bases). The germline CDR1 and CDR2 sequences are MGHRA and YSYEKL. Trimming pared 4 bases from V and 0 bases from J, leaving 10 bases between. The CDR3 spans 15 residues. CDR3 sequence reads: CASSLAGLSYNEQFF. The CDR3 nucleotides are TGCGCCAGCAGCCTGGCGGGGCTCTCCTACAATGAGCAGTTCTTC.

Points on this clone: A read error is possible here, since a much larger clone lies one base away. The gene calls are TRBV5-5 and TRBJ2-2; D gene uncertain. This CDR3 contains 13 residues. CDR1 is SGHKS and CDR2 is YYEKEE in the germline V gene (reference sequence). V lost 2 bases and J lost 1, with 3 bases in between. The CDR3 coding sequence is TGTGCCAGCAGCTTACAGAACACCGGGGAGCTGTTTTTT. Amino acids: CASSLQNTGELFF.

The rearrangement uses TRBV5-1 and TRBJ2-7; tentatively, D is TRBD2 (5 bases). Germline loops: CDR1 SGHRS, CDR2 YFSETQ. The CDR3 totals 13 residues. V was pared by 1 base and J by 3 bases, with 8 bases between. The CDR3 loop reads CASSLYRDYEQYF. Written as DNA, the CDR3 is TGCGCCAGCAGCTTGTATCGGGACTACGAGCAGTACTTC. Together with reference TRBV5-1 and TRBJ2-7, the CDR3 gives the full variable domain: KAGVTQTPRYLIKTRGQQVTLSCSPISGHRSVSWYQQTPGQGLQFLFEYFSETQRNKGNFPGRFSGRQFSNSRSEMNVSTLELGDSALYLCASSLYRDYEQYFGPGTRLTVT.

The chain recombines TRBV5-1 with TRBJ2-5, with D possibly TRBD1 on 6 matching bases. The V end lost 7 bases, the J end lost 0 bases, and 13 bases lay between the germline ends. There are 14 residues in the CDR3. Germline lookup yields CDR1 SGHRS and CDR2 YFSETQ. The CDR3 protein is CASRTGTNQETQYF. The CDR3 nucleotides read TGCGCCAGCCGAACCGGGACAAACCAAGAGACCCAGTACTTC. Full variable domain (missing parts from reference TRBV5-1 and TRBJ2-5): KAGVTQTPRYLIKTRGQQVTLSCSPISGHRSVSWYQQTPGQGLQFLFEYFSETQRNKGNFPGRFSGRQFSNSRSEMNVSTLELGDSALYLCASRTGTNQETQYFGPGTRLLVL.

This chain connects TRBV7-3 to TRBJ2-7, with D unresolved. This CDR3 has 14 residues. CDR1 is SGHTA, CDR2 FQGTGA, per germline. V gave up 5 bases and J gave up 2 bases, with 13 bases separating them. In DNA form, the CDR3 reads TGTGCCAGCAGCCAAACGGACGGGCCCTACGAGCAGTACTTC. It specifies CASSQTDGPYEQYF.

This sequence joins TRBV7-6 and TRBJ1-6; perhaps TRBD1 as D (6 bases). Germline V gives CDR1 SGHVS, CDR2 FNYEAQ. V lost 5 bases and J lost 9, with 17 bases in between. The CDR3 contains 15 residues. In nucleotides, the CDR3 is TGTGCCAGCAGCCTAACTCAAACAGGGATTTCACCCCTCCACTTT. This translates into CASSLTQTGISPLHF.

The rearrangement links TRBV11-2 to TRBJ2-1; the D gene is possibly TRBD2 (6 bases). The CDR3 loop spans 14 amino acids. The V end was cut by 7 bases, the J end by 7 bases, with 17 bases between. Germline values: CDR1 SGHAT, CDR2 FQNNGV. The CDR3 nucleotides are TGTGCCAGCACCACACGGGGGTTGGGGAATGAGCAGTTCTTC. Translated: CASTTRGLGNEQFF.

The genes are TRBV9 and TRBJ1-1; TRBD1 might be the D (5 bases). The V gene lost 2 bases and the J gene lost 4 bases, with 6 bases spanning the gap. CDR1 SGDLS and CDR2 YYNGEE come from the germline V gene. The CDR3 sequence is 12 residues long. The DNA for the CDR3 is TGTGCCAGCAGCGTGGGGGGCACTGAAGCTTTCTTT. Protein sequence: CASSVGGTEAFF.

This clone came up a few times. The chain joins TRBV5-4 to TRBJ2-2; no clear D. Germline-derived CDR1 and CDR2 are SGHNT and YYREEE (reference sequence). V was pared by 7 bases and J by 0 bases, with 4 bases between. The CDR3 has 12 amino acids. CDR3 protein: CASGSNTGELFF. Here the CDR3 DNA reads TGTGCCAGCGGGTCGAACACCGGGGAGCTGTTTTTT.

The CDR3, as DNA: TGTGCCAGCTCACCGGGGGTGCAAGGGGGGCAAGATACGCAGTATTTT. Encoded protein: CASSPGVQGGQDTQYF. The rearrangement links TRBV18 to TRBJ2-3; D is perhaps TRBD1 or TRBD2 (6 bases each). This CDR3 has 16 residues. V lost 3 bases and J 5 bases, leaving 18 bases between the germline ends. Per the germline V gene, CDR1 is KGHSH and CDR2 is LQKENI.

V and J are TRBV5-1 and TRBJ1-1; D remains ambiguous. V was shortened by 0 bases and J by 1 base, with 7 bases between the two germline ends. Germline values: CDR1 SGHRS, CDR2 YFSETQ. CDR3 length equals 14 residues. As DNA, the CDR3 is TGCGCCAGCAGCTTGGTATTTGGGAACACTGAAGCTTTCTTT. Its translation is CASSLVFGNTEAFF.

V and J are TRBV5-1 and TRBJ1-2, with unresolved D. V was clipped by 0 bases and J by 6 bases, with 12 bases between them. The CDR3 runs 14 residues. Germline V CDR1 and CDR2: SGHRS, YFSETQ. The CDR3 loop is CASSLVETRHGYTF. CDR3 DNA sequence: TGCGCCAGCAGCTTGGTTGAGACTCGTCATGGCTACACCTTC.